One sample yielded the 30 T cell receptor beta chains listed below, sequenced in a study of blood T cell repertoires in COVID-19. Method: immunoSEQ multiplex PCR; TCRdb's copy keeps in-frame clones and lacks some. Found here are 150,000 or so clones, around 90% of them singletons; the top ten hold around 5%. The sample comprised peripheral blood. The source is a human donor in a cohort sampled during active COVID-19.

This clone is a singleton in its sample. The chain combines TRBV5-5 with TRBJ1-2; 9 positions match TRBD1. This CDR3 is built from 15 residues. Germline loops: CDR1 SGHKS, CDR2 YYEKEE (reference sequence). V shed 3 bases and J 3 bases; nucleotides not matched to a gene: 6. The CDR3 protein is CASSYDRGAYYGYTF. CDR3 in DNA: TGTGCCAGCAGCTACGACAGGGGGGCCTACTATGGCTACACCTTC.

The chain is built from TRBV9 and TRBJ2-7, with TRBD1 matching 7 bases. The CDR3 sequence is 14 residues long. Trimming removed 4 bases from V and 3 bases from J; junction bases left unmatched: 7. CDR1 is SGDLS, CDR2 YYNGEE, per germline. DNA of the CDR3: TGTGCCAGCAGCCCACAGGGGTCCTTCTACGAGCAGTACTTC. This codes for CASSPQGSFYEQYF.

Note on this clone: A much larger clone differs from this one at a single base, so this may be a read error. The chain uses TRBV7-6 and TRBJ2-7; TRBD1 matches at 7 bases. CDR1 and CDR2 (germline): SGHVS, FNYEAQ. The CDR3 has 13 amino acids. V shed 1 base, J shed 7 bases, and the junction held 4 bases outside the gene matches. CDR3 nucleotide sequence: TGTGCCAGCAGCTTAGAGACAGGGAGTGAGCAGTACTTC. This sequence encodes CASSLETGSEQYF.

V gene TRBV7-6 combines with J gene TRBJ2-7; 12 bases are a match to TRBD1. Germline loops: CDR1 SGHVS, CDR2 FNYEAQ. The V segment lost 5 bases and the J segment 2 bases; nucleotides outside the gene matches: 13. The CDR3 is 18 amino acids. CDR3: CASSLRDRGPSRPYEQYF. CDR3 DNA: TGTGCCAGCAGCCTCCGGGACAGGGGGCCCTCAAGACCCTACGAGCAGTACTTC. The whole variable domain, remainder taken from reference TRBV7-6 and TRBJ2-7, is GAGVSQSPRYKVTKRGQDVALRCDPISGHVSLYWYRQALGQGPEFLTYFNYEAQQDKSGLPNDRFSAERPEGSISTLTIQRTEQRDSAMYRCASSLRDRGPSRPYEQYFGPGTRLTVT.

The chain has TRBV5-1 and TRBJ2-2; tentatively, D is TRBD1 (5 bases). The CDR3 has 16 amino acids. Trimming shortened V by 4 bases and J by 2 bases, and 15 bases separated the two germline ends. Looked up from germline, CDR1 is SGHRS and CDR2 is YFSETQ. The CDR3 bases are TGCGCCAGCAGCATGGGAAGGACAACCAACACCGGGGAGCTGTTTTTT. Translated, it gives CASSMGRTTNTGELFF. The variable domain in full, completed from reference TRBV5-1 and TRBJ2-2, reads KAGVTQTPRYLIKTRGQQVTLSCSPISGHRSVSWYQQTPGQGLQFLFEYFSETQRNKGNFPGRFSGRQFSNSRSEMNVSTLELGDSALYLCASSMGRTTNTGELFFGEGSRLTVL.

This sequence joins TRBV5-1 and TRBJ1-1; 10 positions agree with TRBD1. Trimming at V came to 1 base and at J to 0 bases, leaving 15 bases not matched to a gene. CDR3 size: 20 residues. Germline CDR1 SGHRS, CDR2 YFSETQ. For the CDR3, the DNA is TGCGCCAGCAGCTTGAGGGACAGGGGAGGCGGTCAAGGGCTGAACACTGAAGCTTTCTTT. It is translated as CASSLRDRGGGQGLNTEAFF.

This clone was counted ten times or more. This chain joins TRBV9 and TRBJ2-1; D uncertain. Trimming stripped 3 bases from V and 7 bases from J, with 8 bases between. The CDR3 covers 12 residues. CDR1 SGDLS and CDR2 YYNGEE come from the germline V gene. The CDR3 sequence: CASSALRNEQFF. As DNA, the CDR3 is TGTGCCAGCAGCGCCCTTCGGAATGAGCAGTTCTTC.

The gene calls are TRBV7-6 and TRBJ1-3, with a possible D match to TRBD1 (5 bases). In germline, CDR1 is SGHVS, CDR2 FNYEAQ. V lost 1 base, J lost 0 bases, and 7 bases lay in between. This CDR3 is built from 15 residues. The CDR3 region has the DNA TGTGCCAGCAGCTTAGGGGGGGGCTCTGGAAACACCATATATTTT. Translating gives CASSLGGGSGNTIYF.

The V and J genes are TRBV11-3 and TRBJ2-5; 9 bases fit TRBD2. Losses at the gene ends were 6 bases for V and 5 bases for J; bases not matched to a gene: 10. CDR1 is SGHNT, CDR2 YENEEA, per germline. The CDR3 is made up of 15 amino acids. The CDR3 spells CASRASREGWETQYF. CDR3 sequence (DNA): TGTGCCAGCAGAGCCTCGCGGGAGGGTTGGGAGACCCAGTACTTC.

The V gene is TRBV4-3, the J gene TRBJ1-5, with D uncertain. The V end lost 0 bases, the J end lost 3 bases, and 12 bases lay between the germline ends. The CDR3 runs 16 residues. The V gene's germline CDR1 is LGHNA and CDR2 YSLEER. In nucleotides, the CDR3 is TGCGCCAGCAGCCAAGATACGAGAGGGATCAATCAGCCCCAGCATTTT. Amino acids: CASSQDTRGINQPQHF.

This chain links TRBV28 with TRBJ2-3, with D possibly being TRBD1 (6 bases). The CDR3 sequence is 13 residues long. The V gene lost 6 bases and the J gene lost 6 bases, with 13 bases spanning the gap. CDR1 MDHEN and CDR2 SYDVKM come from the germline V gene. Written as DNA, the CDR3 is TGTGCCAGCAGACAACAGGGCCGGGATACGCAGTATTTT. It encodes CASRQQGRDTQYF. Looking up the rest from reference TRBV28 and TRBJ2-3 gives the full variable domain: DVKVTQSSRYLVKRTGEKVFLECVQDMDHENMFWYRQDPGLGLRLIYFSYDVKMKEKGDIPEGYSVSREKKERFSLILESASTNQTSMYLCASRQQGRDTQYFGPGTRLTVL.

This clone was detected a few times. This rearrangement joins TRBV6-5 to TRBJ1-2; 8 positions match TRBD1. The length of the CDR3 is 15 residues. Germline trimming cut 5 bases from V and 3 bases from J; bases unmatched to any gene: 8. CDR1 is MNHEY, CDR2 SVGAGI, per germline. The DNA for the CDR3 is TGTGCCAGCAGTCCCCGACAGGGGTCATACTATGGCTACACCTTC. It is translated as CASSPRQGSYYGYTF.

V is TRBV28 and J is TRBJ1-2, with D possibly matching TRBD1 (6 bases). The germline CDR1 and CDR2 sequences are MDHEN and SYDVKM. The CDR3 length is 15 residues. V was pared by 5 bases and J by 1 base, with 14 bases between. The chain's CDR3 is CASSPRTVLNYGYTF. CDR3 nucleotides: TGTGCCAGCAGTCCCCGGACAGTTCTTAACTATGGCTACACCTTC.

J is TRBJ2-5 and V is TRBV7-3, with 12 positions matching TRBD2. Germline V gene lookup returns CDR1 SGHTA and CDR2 FQGTGA. The junction had 10 bases not matched to a gene; V was cut back by 7 bases and J by 1 base. CDR3 size: 17 residues. In DNA form, the CDR3 reads TGTGCCAGCAACCTACGGTCTAGCGGGAGGGCCCAAGAGACCCAGTACTTC. Translation: CASNLRSSGRAQETQYF.

The chain has TRBV10-3 and TRBJ2-3, with 10 bases aligning to TRBD2. Germline assignment: CDR1 ENHRY and CDR2 SYGVKD. The length of the CDR3 is 16 residues. The junction had 16 bases not matched to a gene; V was cut back by 11 bases and J by 5 bases. The CDR3 here is CASAGTSVGEKDTQYF. Here the CDR3 DNA reads TGTGCCTCCGCCGGGACTAGCGTTGGGGAGAAAGATACGCAGTATTTT.

The V gene is TRBV6-1, the J gene TRBJ2-3; D is unclear. The CDR3 length is 16 residues. Trimming cost V 0 bases and J 4 bases, with 14 bases left between them. CDR1 MNHNS and CDR2 SASEGT come from the germline V gene. In DNA, the CDR3 is TGTGCCAGCAGTGAAGCTTTAGCCTTACCCCCAGATACGCAGTATTTT. Protein sequence: CASSEALALPPDTQYF.

The chain combines TRBV19 with TRBJ1-6; TRBD1 matches at 9 bases. This CDR3 has 16 residues. The germline V gene encodes CDR1 LNHDA and CDR2 SQIVND (reference sequence). V dropped 4 bases and J dropped 6; count of bases not matched to a gene: 7. CDR3 amino acids: CASSTPGQGPNSPLHF. The CDR3 DNA sequence: TGTGCCAGTAGTACCCCGGGACAGGGACCTAATTCACCCCTCCACTTT.

The gene calls are TRBV10-3 and TRBJ2-7; 9 bases are shared with TRBD1. This CDR3 contains 13 residues. After removal of 6 bases from V and 4 bases from J, the junction contained 4 bases not matched to a gene. Germline-derived CDR1 and CDR2 are ENHRY and SYGVKD. The CDR3, as DNA: TGTGCCATCAGCGGGGACAGGGCTTACGAGCAGTACTTC. This sequence encodes CAISGDRAYEQYF.

V gene TRBV4-3 combines with J gene TRBJ2-1, with D possibly being TRBD2 (7 bases). The CDR3 runs 16 residues. The V end was cut by 2 bases, the J end by 4 bases, with 15 bases between. Germline V gives CDR1 LGHNA, CDR2 YSLEER. The CDR3 DNA reads TGCGCCAGCAGCCAATCAAGAGGGGGGGGTTACAATGAGCAGTTCTTC. Translated, it gives CASSQSRGGGYNEQFF.

This clone was observed a few times. This chain connects TRBV6-5 to TRBJ2-1; D perhaps matches TRBD2 (6 bases). This CDR3 spans 13 amino acids. V was pared by 6 bases and J by 4 bases, with 10 bases between. The V gene's germline CDR1 is MNHEY and CDR2 SVGAGI. The CDR3 coding sequence is TGTGCCAGCAGGCTAGCGCTTTACAATGAGCAGTTCTTC. It encodes CASRLALYNEQFF.

The CDR3 protein is CASSPKSNTGELFF. In DNA, the CDR3 is TGCGCCAGCAGCCCTAAATCGAACACCGGGGAGCTGTTTTTT. This chain connects TRBV5-1 to TRBJ2-2; no definite D call. The germline V and J ends were trimmed by 4 bases and 0 bases, with 7 bases remaining between them. Germline CDR1 reads SGHRS; CDR2 reads YFSETQ. The CDR3 extends over 14 amino acids.

V is TRBV6-5 and J is TRBJ1-5; 8 positions match TRBD1. Germline values: CDR1 MNHEY, CDR2 SVGAGI. The V and J ends lost 7 bases and 0 bases, in that order; junction bases with no gene match: 5. The length of the CDR3 is 15 residues. The CDR3 reads CASKDRAYSNQPQHF. CDR3 bases: TGTGCCAGCAAGGACAGGGCGTATAGCAATCAGCCCCAGCATTTT.

This chain uses TRBV30 with TRBJ1-2; the match to TRBD1 covers 9 bases. J was trimmed by 4 bases and V by 7 bases; bases with no gene match: 10. CDR1 and CDR2 (germline): GTSNPN, SVGIG (reference sequence). The CDR3 runs 14 residues. Here the CDR3 reads CAFDWTGEPYGYTF. CDR3 DNA: TGTGCCTTTGATTGGACAGGGGAGCCCTATGGCTACACCTTC.

The chain has TRBV6-2 or TRBV6-3 and TRBJ2-7, with D maybe TRBD1 (6 bases). This CDR3 comprises 14 residues. Trimming stripped 0 bases from V and 3 bases from J, with 9 bases between. CDR1 is MNHEY, CDR2 SVGEGT, per germline. CDR3 coding DNA: TGTGCCAGCAGTTACTCTCCAGGGGTCTACGAGCAGTACTTC. It codes for CASSYSPGVYEQYF.

The chain links TRBV9 to TRBJ2-2; 8 positions agree with TRBD2. CDR3 size: 15 residues. Per the germline V gene, CDR1 is SGDLS and CDR2 is YYNGEE. V shed 4 bases and J 1 base; nucleotides not matched to a gene: 3. The chain's CDR3 is CASSPAGGNTGELFF. CDR3 nucleotide sequence: TGTGCCAGCAGCCCGGCGGGGGGGAACACCGGGGAGCTGTTTTTT.

About this clone itself: Compared with germline, one end of the junction differs, possibly owing to a read error. The chain joins TRBV2 to TRBJ1-1; D remains ambiguous. Germline lookup yields CDR1 SNHLY and CDR2 FYNNEI. There are 9 residues in the CDR3. The CDR3 region is CASSEGRTF. The DNA of the CDR3 is TGTGCCAGCAGTGAAGGTAGGACTTTT.

This chain uses TRBV9 with TRBJ1-4; 7 bases map to TRBD1. The germline CDR1 and CDR2 sequences are SGDLS and YYNGEE. This CDR3 comprises 15 residues. J lost 4 bases, V lost 3 bases, and 6 bases had no gene match. The CDR3 bases are TGTGCCAGCAGCGCTAGACAGGGCCTTAATGAAAAACTGTTTTTT. Its protein is CASSARQGLNEKLFF.

The V call is TRBV25-1, the J call TRBJ1-2; 7 bases match TRBD1. Losses at the gene ends were 3 bases for V and 7 bases for J; bases not matched to a gene: 8. The germline CDR1 and CDR2 sequences are MGHDK and SYGVNS. The CDR3 runs to 14 residues. The CDR3 protein is CASSDPTTGPGYTF. DNA of the CDR3: TGTGCCAGCAGTGACCCAACGACAGGGCCTGGCTACACCTTC.

The chain has TRBV27 and TRBJ2-5; 12 bases agree with TRBD1. The CDR3 is 15 residues long. Germline CDR1 reads MNHEY; CDR2 reads SMNVEV (reference sequence). V shed 3 bases and J 5 bases; nucleotides not matched to a gene: 4. The CDR3 region has the DNA TGTGCCAGCAGTTTCGGGGGACAGGGGGCTGAGACCCAGTACTTC. Translated, it gives CASSFGGQGAETQYF.

The chain joins TRBV16 to TRBJ1-2, with D perhaps TRBD1 (5 bases). Trimming stripped 0 bases from V and 7 bases from J, with 12 bases between. Looked up from germline, CDR1 is KGHSY and CDR2 is FQNENV. The CDR3 spans 14 residues. The CDR3 here is CASSQSGRDVGYTF. In DNA form, the CDR3 reads TGTGCCAGCAGCCAATCGGGCAGGGATGTTGGCTACACCTTC. Full variable domain (rest looked up from reference TRBV16 and TRBJ1-2): GEEVAQTPKHLVRGEGQKAKLYCAPIKGHSYVFWYQQVLKNEFKFLISFQNENVFDETGMPKERFSAKCLPNSPCSLEIQATKLEDSAVYFCASSQSGRDVGYTFGSGTRLTVV.